This T cell receptor beta chain was identified during a study of T-cell reconstitution after alpha-beta-depleted transplantation in children. Unique molecular identifiers were incorporated during preparation of the TCRbeta library. One entry per CDR3 protein, called by TCRdb with MiXCR from the PCR reads. The repertoire includes roughly 200,000 distinct CDR3 sequences, around 7% of them detected once, and 3% to 3.5% sits in the top ten. J lost 4 bases, V lost 1 base, and 17 bases had no gene match. The germline V gene has CDR1 SGHAT and CDR2 FQNNGV. The CDR3 spans 19 residues. This clonotype showed up many times.

Sequencing was performed on PBMCs from the stem cell graft donor, taken from the stem cell graft. The clonotype was recovered from a human donor who donated a stem cell graft to a child with Wiskott-Aldrich syndrome. The chain employs TRBV11-2 and TRBJ2-7; TRBD2 aligns across 9 bases. The CDR3 bases are TGTGCCAGCAGCTTAGGACGATTTATTGGCGGGAGGGCCGGATACGAGCAGTACTTC. Protein product: CASSLGRFIGGRAGYEQYF.